This T cell receptor (beta chain) originates from a study of T cells in Graves' hyperthyroidism and ophthalmopathy. As for the study in general: Peripheral blood was taken when the disease was first diagnosed, before any treatment began. Study-wide points: Blood held most thyroid clonotypes expanded above 0.001 frequency.

Amplification of TCR beta CDR3 regions was performed using RNA transcripts as template. HTBI primers were employed in a first-round RT-PCR of the TCR CDR3. TCRdb itself ran the multiplex PCR reads through MiXCR, one entry per CDR3 protein. The sample carries about 380,000 distinct CDR3 sequences, about 14% recorded once. This clonotype was seen more than once but under ten times. Its antigen remains unknown. Uncontrolled infection, other autoimmune disease, pregnancy or lactation barred patients from enrollment. Germline CDR1 is LGHDT and CDR2 is YNNKEL (reference sequence). CDR3 length: 16 residues. V lost 4 bases and J lost 1; bases outside the gene matches: 8.

The V and J genes are TRBV3-1 and TRBJ2-5; the match to TRBD2 covers 8 bases. Sequencing was performed on blood. The source is a man aged 25 to 40 with Graves' hyperthyroidism that later progressed to Graves' ophthalmopathy. The CDR3: CASSPMGGGIQETQYF. The DNA of the CDR3 is TGTGCCAGCAGCCCCATGGGCGGGGGGATCCAAGAGACCCAGTACTTC.